This TCR beta chain is from a study of blood T cell repertoires in COVID-19. Authors' analysis steps: Cell counts per sample came from amplifying reference gene primers. This table comes from immunoSEQ multiplex PCR, and its TCRdb copy is limited to in-frame clones, with some not included. That table is the source of V, J and clone size, and D and trimming were worked out from the DNA. The sample records about 110,000 clones, roughly 86% being singletons. V lost 1 base to trimming and J lost 5 bases, with 9 bases between them. Germline assignment: CDR1 GTSNPN and CDR2 SVGIG (reference sequence). The CDR3 has 13 residues. This clone was picked up a small number of times.

The source material was peripheral blood. The genes are TRBV30 and TRBJ1-5; no clear D gene. The sequence was collected from a man in his forties with acute or convalescent COVID-19. The CDR3 coding sequence is TGTGCCTGGAGTGGAGGGTTGGATCAGCCCCAGCATTTT. This codes for CAWSGGLDQPQHF.